Following are 29 T cell receptor beta chains from one sample sequenced in a study of vaccination and CD4 T cells after COVID-19 (dated by TCRdb to the early 2020s). The label giving this sample's treatment or condition can be read as: roughly 10-day PBMC culture with coronavirus spike peptide pools or control peptides (ViraFEST assay). The library came from PCR. TCRdb shows the sequencer as Illumina iSeq 100. At the Johns Hopkins FTIC core, DNA from the cultured CD4+ T cells underwent TCR sequencing with the Oncomine TCR Beta short-read assay. TCRdb applied fastp at Q25 and MiXCR to the public reads, then kept only in-frame beta chains. Every entry covers one CDR3 protein and lists the most common genes and DNA from its rows. The sample table lists around 4,200 distinct CDR3 sequences, approximately 48% of them with a count of one. The biggest ten clones account for approximately 19% of the sample.

These TCRs' antigens remain unknown. The specimen was CD4+ T cells from blood, cultured in vitro. These receptors were collected from a human donor who had recovered from COVID-19.

This clonotype occurred a few times. The chain uses TRBV27 and TRBJ2-3, with 7 nucleotides matching TRBD1. This CDR3 has 15 residues. Trimming removed 6 bases from V and 0 bases from J; junction bases left unmatched: 6. Germline CDR1 is MNHEY and CDR2 is SMNVEV (reference sequence). CDR3 DNA: TGTGCCAGCAGCCGTAGGGACAGAAGCACAGATACGCAGTATTTT. It translates to CASSRRDRSTDTQYF.

The CDR3 DNA follows: TGTGCCAGCAGCTTCGACACGGGGAACACCATATATTTT. Its protein product is CASSFDTGNTIYF. This chain uses TRBV11-3 with TRBJ1-3; D is uncertain. This CDR3 spans 13 amino acids. Between the trimmed V and J ends, which lost 3 bases and 7 bases, there was a span of 10 bases. Per germline, CDR1 SGHNT and CDR2 YENEEA.

The chain couples TRBV6-2 or TRBV6-3 to TRBJ1-5, with 10 positions matching TRBD1. J lost 2 bases, V lost 2 bases, and 12 bases had no gene match. This CDR3 region has 19 residues. CDR1 and CDR2 (germline): MNHEY, SVGEGT. CDR3 protein: CASSYPMGQGLEGNQPQHF. The DNA for the CDR3 is TGTGCCAGCAGTTACCCGATGGGACAGGGGCTTGAGGGCAATCAGCCCCAGCATTTT.

The chain couples TRBV20-1 to TRBJ1-1, with D possibly TRBD1 on 6 matching bases. Germline V gene lookup returns CDR1 DFQATT and CDR2 SNEGSKA (reference sequence). CDR3 length: 14 amino acids. V dropped 3 bases and J dropped 0 bases, with 11 bases sitting between them. CDR3: CSARDSQMNTEAFF. In DNA form, the CDR3 reads TGCAGTGCTAGGGACAGCCAAATGAACACTGAAGCTTTCTTT.

J is TRBJ1-2 and V is TRBV30; a weak D match, TRBD1 (5 bases). This CDR3 has 13 amino acids. The germline V and J ends were trimmed by 5 bases and 4 bases, with 14 bases remaining between them. CDR1 and CDR2 from the germline V gene are GTSNPN and SVGIG (reference sequence). DNA for the CDR3: TGTGCCTGGTCCCTTAGGGGCAGCTATGGCTACACCTTC. Translating gives CAWSLRGSYGYTF.

The chain is built from TRBV6-5 and TRBJ1-2; tentatively, D is TRBD1 (6 bases). With 0 bases removed from V and 4 bases from J, the gap between germline ends came to 12 bases. The germline V gene encodes CDR1 MNHEY and CDR2 SVGAGI. CDR3 length equals 15 residues. CDR3 sequence: CASSYSLDSPYGYTF. In DNA, the CDR3 is TGTGCCAGCAGTTACTCATTGGACAGCCCCTATGGCTACACCTTC.

This clonotype is medium-sized by share. The rearrangement links TRBV2 to TRBJ2-2; possibly TRBD2 for D (6 bases). The CDR3 extends over 16 amino acids. V was cut by 7 bases and J by 5 bases, with 20 bases left in between. Germline loops: CDR1 SNHLY, CDR2 FYNNEI. The CDR3: CASTLAKAGLTGELFF. DNA of the CDR3: TGTGCCAGCACTCTCGCGAAGGCGGGATTAACCGGGGAGCTGTTTTTT.

CDR3 sequence reads: CASSYSNAQGYEQYF. In nucleotides, the CDR3 is TGTGCCAGCAGTTACTCGAACGCGCAGGGCTACGAGCAGTACTTC. The chain recombines TRBV6-2 or TRBV6-3 with TRBJ2-7, with D maybe TRBD1 (5 bases). V gave up 0 bases and J gave up 3 bases, with 12 bases separating them. Germline values: CDR1 MNHEY, CDR2 SVGEGT. This CDR3 comprises 15 residues.

This chain links TRBV20-1 with TRBJ2-3; D is possibly TRBD1 (5 bases). Trimming removed 6 bases from V and 2 bases from J, with 12 bases in between. Germline V gives CDR1 DFQATT, CDR2 SNEGSKA (reference sequence). There are 13 residues in the CDR3. The CDR3 sequence is CSATDEFTDTQYF. The DNA for the CDR3 is TGCAGTGCGACAGATGAGTTCACAGATACGCAGTATTTT.

The chain combines TRBV20-1 with TRBJ2-5; perhaps D is TRBD1 or TRBD2 (5 bases each). Trimming removed 8 bases from V and 0 bases from J, with 13 bases in between. The CDR3 covers 13 residues. From germline, CDR1 is DFQATT and CDR2 SNEGSKA (reference sequence). The CDR3 DNA is TGCAGTTGGAACAGGAGGTACCAAGAGACCCAGTACTTC. Protein product: CSWNRRYQETQYF.

The V and J genes are TRBV11-3 and TRBJ2-3; 8 bases agree with TRBD1. Germline V gene lookup returns CDR1 SGHNT and CDR2 YENEEA. This CDR3 has 14 residues. V trimming: 4 bases; J trimming: 6 bases; junction bases outside the gene matches: 6. CDR3 protein: CASSSAGGGDTQYF. Here the CDR3 DNA reads TGTGCCAGCAGCTCAGCAGGGGGCGGCGATACGCAGTATTTT.

This clonotype was seen once. The rearrangement joins TRBV27 to TRBJ2-5, with 10 bases fitting TRBD2. Germline V lookup: CDR1 MNHEY, CDR2 SMNVEV (reference sequence). The junction had 8 bases not matched to a gene; V was cut back by 10 bases and J by 3 bases. This CDR3 has 14 residues. The CDR3, as DNA: TGTGCCACCCGCGGACTAGCGGTAAAAGAGACCCAGTACTTC. Protein product: CATRGLAVKETQYF.

CDR3 bases: TGTGCCAGCAGTACCGGTAGGAGGAGCGGGACCGTAGTCAATGAGCAGTTCTTC. This sequence encodes CASSTGRRSGTVVNEQFF. The rearrangement joins TRBV5-4 to TRBJ2-1, with 7 positions matching TRBD2. The CDR3 contains 18 residues. Looked up from germline, CDR1 is SGHNT and CDR2 is YYREEE (reference sequence). Unmatched junction bases numbered 20, after V lost 5 bases and J lost 6 bases.

The chain employs TRBV2 and TRBJ2-7; D gene ambiguous. From germline, CDR1 is SNHLY and CDR2 FYNNEI. The CDR3 runs to 13 residues. Trimming pared 7 bases from V and 0 bases from J, leaving 10 bases between. CDR3 nucleotides: TGTGCCAGCACCCCGGATAGCTCCTACGAGCAGTACTTC. Translation gives CASTPDSSYEQYF.

The chain recombines TRBV24-1 with TRBJ1-1, with a possible D match to TRBD1 (5 bases). The CDR3 is 13 amino acids. The V gene lost 4 bases and the J gene lost 4 bases, with 9 bases spanning the gap. CDR1 KGHDR and CDR2 SFDVKD come from the germline V gene. CDR3 loop: CATSDSDSTEAFF. DNA of the CDR3: TGTGCCACCAGTGACTCCGACAGCACTGAAGCTTTCTTT.

In its sample, this clonotype was seen a few times. The rearrangement uses TRBV2 and TRBJ1-1, with D maybe TRBD1 (5 bases). Germline CDR1 reads SNHLY; CDR2 reads FYNNEI. The V end lost 4 bases, the J end lost 7 bases, and 13 bases lay between the germline ends. The CDR3 spans 13 residues. CDR3 sequence reads: CASSARQLHEAFF. In nucleotides, the CDR3 is TGTGCCAGCAGTGCGCGACAGCTGCATGAAGCTTTCTTT.

V and J are TRBV6-1 and TRBJ1-1; 7 bases fit TRBD1. Germline loops: CDR1 MNHNS, CDR2 SASEGT. This CDR3 is 14 amino acids long. The J segment lost 5 bases and the V segment lost 3 bases, leaving 6 bases of the junction unmatched. The chain's CDR3 is CASSERGRRTEAFF. The CDR3 bases are TGTGCCAGCAGTGAGAGGGGGCGAAGGACTGAAGCTTTCTTT.

The chain uses TRBV12-3 or TRBV12-4 and TRBJ2-4; 12 nucleotides agree with TRBD2. Germline trimming cut 2 bases from V and 8 bases from J; bases unmatched to any gene: 25. This CDR3 contains 22 residues. In DNA form, the CDR3 reads TGTGCCAGCAGTTTAACCCCTCTAGACCTAGCGGGAGGGCCCTCTCCCCGGTACATTCAGTACTTC. Protein product: CASSLTPLDLAGGPSPRYIQYF.

The chain joins TRBV2 to TRBJ1-3; D is ambiguous. Germline CDR1 and CDR2: SNHLY and FYNNEI. The CDR3 has 16 residues. Trimming removed 2 bases from V and 2 bases from J, with 13 bases in between. The CDR3 region is CASSEQSPQTGNTIYF. The CDR3 coding sequence is TGTGCCAGCAGTGAACAGAGCCCGCAAACTGGAAACACCATATATTTT. Looking up the rest from reference TRBV2 and TRBJ1-3 gives the full variable domain: EPEVTQTPSHQVTQMGQEVILRCVPISNHLYFYWYRQILGQKVEFLVSFYNNEISEKSEIFDDQFSVERPDGSNFTLKIRSTKLEDSAMYFCASSEQSPQTGNTIYFGEGSWLTVV.

This clonotype came up a few times. The chain employs TRBV7-2 and TRBJ2-5; 7 bases line up with TRBD2. Trimming removed 2 bases from V and 5 bases from J; junction bases left unmatched: 11. Per germline, CDR1 SGHTA and CDR2 FQGNSA. The CDR3 runs to 16 residues. The CDR3 protein is CASSLNALAALETQYF. In DNA, the CDR3 is TGTGCCAGCAGCTTAAATGCCCTAGCGGCCCTGGAGACCCAGTACTTC.

This chain uses TRBV7-8 with TRBJ2-5, with D tentatively TRBD1 (6 bases). This CDR3 is 15 amino acids long. Looked up from germline, CDR1 is SGHVS and CDR2 is FQNEAQ. The germline V and J ends were trimmed by 4 bases and 5 bases, with 17 bases remaining between them. The CDR3 protein is CASSYRAPGKETQYF. The CDR3 nucleotides read TGTGCCAGCAGCTACAGGGCGCCGGGGAAGGAGACCCAGTACTTC.

This chain's CDR3 is CSALEFSGLAGGPQETQYF. Written as DNA, the CDR3 is TGCAGTGCCCTAGAATTCTCGGGACTAGCGGGAGGGCCGCAGGAGACCCAGTACTTC. The V and J genes are TRBV20-1 and TRBJ2-5; 16 bases agree with TRBD2. The V gene end was trimmed by 6 bases and the J gene end by 5 bases; junction bases not matched to a gene: 18. The germline V gene has CDR1 DFQATT and CDR2 SNEGSKA (reference sequence). The CDR3 totals 19 residues.

The chain has TRBV21-1 and TRBJ2-5; the table assigns TRBD1, which was not confirmed against the DNA. TRBV21-1 is labeled a pseudogene. The CDR3 spans 14 residues. CDR3 nucleotides: TGTGCCAGCAGCAAGAAGATGACAGGCGAGACCCAGTACTTC. This translates into CASSKKMTGETQYF.

Relative to its sample, this clonotype is large. The rearrangement uses TRBV11-2 and TRBJ2-7; 8 positions agree with TRBD2. Germline-derived CDR1 and CDR2 are SGHAT and FQNNGV. The CDR3 loop spans 16 amino acids. V was pared by 0 bases and J by 2 bases, with 6 bases of the junction left unmatched. Here the CDR3 DNA reads TGTGCCAGCAGCTTAGATGGCCTAGCGGGCCCCTACGAGCAGTACTTC. Its translation is CASSLDGLAGPYEQYF.

This chain connects TRBV5-4 to TRBJ2-2; 15 nucleotides align to TRBD2. With V trimmed by 0 bases and J by 6 bases, 3 bases remained unmatched. The CDR3 length is 17 residues. Germline V gene data show CDR1 as SGHNT and CDR2 as YYREEE (reference sequence). This CDR3 is CASSLGGLAGGAGELFF. Here the CDR3 DNA reads TGTGCCAGCAGCTTGGGGGGACTAGCGGGAGGAGCCGGGGAGCTGTTTTTT.

The rearrangement uses TRBV24-1 and TRBJ1-5, with a possible D match to TRBD1 (5 bases). The CDR3 is 16 amino acids. The V end lost 4 bases, the J end lost 7 bases, and 19 bases lay between the germline ends. CDR1 and CDR2 from the germline V gene are KGHDR and SFDVKD. The CDR3 DNA sequence: TGTGCCACCAGTGACTCCCGTAAAGGGGTGAACCAGCCCCAGCATTTT. Amino acid sequence: CATSDSRKGVNQPQHF.

This clonotype has just one count. The rearrangement links TRBV19 to TRBJ1-3, with D perhaps TRBD1 (6 bases). CDR1 and CDR2 from the germline V gene are LNHDA and SQIVND (reference sequence). The CDR3 has 14 amino acids. Deletions cut 9 bases from V and 0 bases from J, with 12 bases between. The CDR3 reads CASGGADSGNTIYF. CDR3 sequence (DNA): TGTGCCAGCGGGGGGGCGGACTCTGGAAACACCATATATTTT. The entire variable domain, with the rest obtained from reference TRBV19 and TRBJ1-3, is as follows: DGGITQSPKYLFRKEGQNVTLSCEQNLNHDAMYWYRQDPGQGLRLIYYSQIVNDFQKGDIAEGYSVSREKKESFPLTVTSAQKNPTAFYLCASGGADSGNTIYFGEGSWLTVV.

The V gene is TRBV20-1, the J gene TRBJ2-3; perhaps TRBD1 as D (5 bases). Germline V gene data show CDR1 as DFQATT and CDR2 as SNEGSKA (reference sequence). The CDR3 is 14 amino acids. Trimming took 6 bases from V and 1 from J, leaving 14 bases between them. This chain's CDR3 is CSADRQQGTDTQYF. As DNA, the CDR3 is TGCAGTGCCGATCGCCAACAGGGCACAGATACGCAGTATTTT.

The V and J genes are TRBV7-8 and TRBJ2-7; D unclear. V lost 1 base and J 4 bases, leaving 5 bases between the germline ends. Per germline, CDR1 SGHVS and CDR2 FQNEAQ. The CDR3 is 12 residues long. The CDR3: CASSLDEYEQYF. CDR3 nucleotides: TGTGCCAGCAGCTTAGACGAGTACGAGCAGTACTTC.